This T cell receptor beta chain was identified in a study of cytomegalovirus exposure and HLA in healthy donors. The CDR3 has 13 residues. Trimming took 3 bases from V and 0 from J, leaving 5 bases between them. From germline, CDR1 is MGHRA and CDR2 YSYEKL. The PCR made use of 60 Vbeta and 13 Jbeta primers. This table comes from immunoSEQ multiplex PCR, and its TCRdb copy is limited to in-frame clones, with some not included. Among 200,000 to 250,000 clones listed, approximately 83% were seen once. This clone was detected only a few times. The chain is built from TRBV4-1 and TRBJ1-1; D remains ambiguous. Material for sequencing was PBMCs. The TCR sequence derives from a girl aged 5-17 years in good health and CMV-seronegative. CDR3 region: CASSHGVNTEAFF. The CDR3 DNA reads as TGCGCCAGCAGCCACGGGGTGAACACTGAAGCTTTCTTT.